This T cell receptor beta chain is drawn from a study of T cell responses to AZD1222 COVID-19 vaccine. Whole-study results and caveats: Targets within unmutated variant regions were reportedly found for nearly half of spike-specific TCRs.

Measured with immunoSEQ multiplex PCR; TCRdb has only the in-frame clones, and not every one. The table shows fewer than 150,000 clones, with more than 85% occurring only once. Trimming removed 4 bases from V and 0 bases from J; junction bases left unmatched: 9. This CDR3 comprises 17 residues. Germline CDR1 reads LNHDA; CDR2 reads SQIVND (reference sequence). Comments on this clone: The antigen remains undetermined.

This rearrangement joins TRBV19 to TRBJ2-4; 7 positions match TRBD2. This material consisted of peripheral blood, taken on day 0 of AZD1222 vaccination. The clonotype was recovered from an adult in good health. The CDR3 sequence: CASSTLLLAVAKNIQYF. The CDR3 DNA reads as TGTGCCAGTAGTACACTACTGCTAGCGGTAGCCAAAAACATTCAGTACTTC.